The T cell receptor beta chain described here comes from a study of T-cell memory formation after mild COVID-19. 5'RACE, which relied on constant-segment primers, yielded TCR alpha and TCR beta cDNA libraries carrying sample barcodes and UMIs. One entry per CDR3 protein, called by TCRdb with MiXCR from the 5' RACE reads. Here the sample spans approximately 430,000 distinct CDR3 sequences, about 25% being singletons. As for this clonotype: The target antigen is unknown.

General observations from the study: Confirmation of SARS-CoV-2 specificity was lacking for second-wave clones peaking day 37.

Losses at the gene ends were 0 bases for V and 1 base for J; bases not matched to a gene: 9. CDR3 length equals 17 residues. Germline V CDR1 and CDR2: SGHRS, YFSETQ. The sequence was obtained from an adult woman who had mild COVID-19 (a few samples of this study predate the infection). Cell type and time point are not known. Sequenced input: PBMCs or a T cell subset sorted from them (not recorded which). V gene TRBV5-1 combines with J gene TRBJ2-5; TRBD1 aligns across 7 bases. For the CDR3, the DNA is TGCGCCAGCAGCTTGGGAGGGGGCGCAAAGCTCCAAGAGACCCAGTACTTC. It is translated as CASSLGGGAKLQETQYF. The whole variable domain, remainder taken from reference TRBV5-1 and TRBJ2-5, is KAGVTQTPRYLIKTRGQQVTLSCSPISGHRSVSWYQQTPGQGLQFLFEYFSETQRNKGNFPGRFSGRQFSNSRSEMNVSTLELGDSALYLCASSLGGGAKLQETQYFGPGTRLLVL.